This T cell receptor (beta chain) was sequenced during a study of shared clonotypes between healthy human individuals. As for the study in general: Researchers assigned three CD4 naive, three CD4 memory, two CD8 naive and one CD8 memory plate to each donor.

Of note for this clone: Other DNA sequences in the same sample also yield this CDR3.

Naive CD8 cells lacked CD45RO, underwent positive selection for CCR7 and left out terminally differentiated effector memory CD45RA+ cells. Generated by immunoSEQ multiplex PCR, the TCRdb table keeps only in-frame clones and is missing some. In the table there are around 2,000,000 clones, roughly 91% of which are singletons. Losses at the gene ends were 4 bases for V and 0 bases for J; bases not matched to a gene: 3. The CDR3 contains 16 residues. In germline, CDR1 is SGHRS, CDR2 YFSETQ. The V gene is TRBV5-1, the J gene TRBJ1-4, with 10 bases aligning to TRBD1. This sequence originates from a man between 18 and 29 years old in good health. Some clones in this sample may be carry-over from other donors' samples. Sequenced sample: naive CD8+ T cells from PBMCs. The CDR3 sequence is CASSLGQGATNEKLFF. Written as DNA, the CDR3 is TGCGCCAGCAGCCTCGGACAGGGGGCAACTAATGAAAAACTGTTTTTT.